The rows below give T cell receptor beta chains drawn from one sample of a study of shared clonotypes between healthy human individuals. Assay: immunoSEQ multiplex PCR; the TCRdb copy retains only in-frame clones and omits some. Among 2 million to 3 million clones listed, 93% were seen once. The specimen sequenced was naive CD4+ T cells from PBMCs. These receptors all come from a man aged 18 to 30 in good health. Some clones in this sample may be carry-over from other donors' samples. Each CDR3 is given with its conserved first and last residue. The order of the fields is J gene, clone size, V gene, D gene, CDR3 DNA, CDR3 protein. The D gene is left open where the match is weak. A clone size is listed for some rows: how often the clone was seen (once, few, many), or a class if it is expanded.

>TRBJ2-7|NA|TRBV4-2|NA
TGTGCCAGCAGCGTTACCGAGAGCGGCTCCTACGAGCAGTACTTC
CASSVTESGSYEQYF
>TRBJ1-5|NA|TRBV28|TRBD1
TGTGCCAGCAGCCAACAGGGGCAGCCCCAGCATTTT
CASSQQGQPQHF
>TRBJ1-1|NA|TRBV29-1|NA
TGCAGCGTTAAAGGACACCTGAACACTGAAGCTTTCTTT
CSVKGHLNTEAFF
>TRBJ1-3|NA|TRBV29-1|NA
TGCAGCGTGGAACAGGTTCTCTCTGGAAACACCATATATTTT
CSVEQVLSGNTIYF
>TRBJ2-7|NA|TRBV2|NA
TGTGCCAGCAGTGAACGGTTGCCCCTCCGAACTTCCTACGAGCAGTACTTC
CASSERLPLRTSYEQYF
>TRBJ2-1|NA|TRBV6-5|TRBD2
TGTGCCAGCAGTTATGGGACTACATCCTCGGAGGAGCAGTTCTTC
CASSYGTTSSEEQFF
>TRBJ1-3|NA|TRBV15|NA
TGTGCCACCAGCAGAGATTGGGGTGAGGACACCATATATTTT
CATSRDWGEDTIYF
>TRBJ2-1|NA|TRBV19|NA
TGTGCCAGTAGGTCCACTGATAGGGTCTCCTACAATGAGCAGTTCTTC
CASRSTDRVSYNEQFF
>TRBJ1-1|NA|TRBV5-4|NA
TGTGCCAGCAGACAGAAACTTCGGGACGGTAGTACCATGAACACTGAAGCTTTCTTT
CASRQKLRDGSTMNTEAFF
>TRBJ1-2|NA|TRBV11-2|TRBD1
TGTGCCAGCAGCTTGTGGGACAGCTATGGCTACACCTTC
CASSLWDSYGYTF
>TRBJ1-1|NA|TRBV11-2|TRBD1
TGTGCCAGCAGCTTAGGGAAGGCGACAGGGGGCACTGAAGCTTTCTTT
CASSLGKATGGTEAFF
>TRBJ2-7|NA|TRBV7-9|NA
TGTGCCAGCAGCTTAACCCCCTTCTACGAGCAGTACTTC
CASSLTPFYEQYF
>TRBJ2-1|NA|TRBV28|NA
TGTGCCAGCACCCCGGGCCGGCTGGCTCTCTCGAATGAGCAGTTCTTC
CASTPGRLALSNEQFF
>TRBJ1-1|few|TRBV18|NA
TGTGCCAGCTCACCACACGACAGCGCGAACACTGAAGCTTTCTTT
CASSPHDSANTEAFF
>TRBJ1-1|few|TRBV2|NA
TGTGCCAGCAGGGTGGGTTGGAACACTGAAGCTTTCTTT
CASRVGWNTEAFF
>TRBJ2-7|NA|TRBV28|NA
TGTGCCAGCGGCGACATTCGTCCCTACGAGCAGTACTTC
CASGDIRPYEQYF